This T cell receptor (beta chain) was identified during a study of CD8+ T cells in alopecia areata. Study in general: A regimen of oral tofacitinib, 5 to 10 mg twice daily, was given to treated patients. Percentage of affected scalp area was the basis on which treated patients' severity was scored.

General observations from the study: There was only one nonresponder, so it was unclear how baseline CD8+ expansion relates to response.

Treatment: oral pan-JAK inhibitor, 5-10 mg twice daily. Collected material from alopecia areata patients comprised lesional scalp punch biopsies and peripheral blood. The CDR3 covers 14 residues. In germline, CDR1 is SGHRS, CDR2 YFSETQ. The germline V and J ends were trimmed by 4 bases and 1 base, with 11 bases remaining between them. Worth noting for this clone: Its antigen is unknown.

RNA was extracted and reverse transcribed into cDNA as the sequencing template. Produced via immunoSEQ multiplex PCR; TCRdb's table is partial and in-frame only. The table records 150,000 to 200,000 clones, 50% to 65% of them present only once. This material consisted of CD4+ T cells sorted from blood, taken at week 24, from a patient treated with tofacitinib. The chain couples TRBV5-1 to TRBJ2-5; tentatively, D is TRBD1 (6 bases). The clonotype was recovered from a human donor with alopecia areata. The CDR3, as DNA: TGCGCCAGCAGCATGGGGACATTCCAAGAGACCCAGTACTTC. Its translation: CASSMGTFQETQYF.